This T cell receptor beta chain was sequenced for a study of blood T cell repertoires in COVID-19. The germline V gene encodes CDR1 DFQATT and CDR2 SNEGSKA (reference sequence). This CDR3 has 11 amino acids. Between the trimmed V and J ends, which lost 5 bases and 8 bases, there was a span of 9 bases. Authors' methods: Reference gene primer amplification in the assay estimated nucleated cell counts. Using immunoSEQ multiplex PCR, the repertoire was profiled, and TCRdb retains in-frame clones only, with some absent. The V and J calls and clone size were taken over from that table, and D and trimming were inferred from the DNA. The sample carries about 230,000 clones, around four fifths recorded once.

The rearrangement uses TRBV20-1 and TRBJ1-4; D unclear. The origin of this receptor is a woman in her sixties or seventies with active or convalescent COVID-19. Sequenced material: peripheral blood. CDR3 nucleotides: TGCAGTGCTTCTACCCGGGAAAAACTGTTTTTT. Translating it yields CSASTREKLFF.